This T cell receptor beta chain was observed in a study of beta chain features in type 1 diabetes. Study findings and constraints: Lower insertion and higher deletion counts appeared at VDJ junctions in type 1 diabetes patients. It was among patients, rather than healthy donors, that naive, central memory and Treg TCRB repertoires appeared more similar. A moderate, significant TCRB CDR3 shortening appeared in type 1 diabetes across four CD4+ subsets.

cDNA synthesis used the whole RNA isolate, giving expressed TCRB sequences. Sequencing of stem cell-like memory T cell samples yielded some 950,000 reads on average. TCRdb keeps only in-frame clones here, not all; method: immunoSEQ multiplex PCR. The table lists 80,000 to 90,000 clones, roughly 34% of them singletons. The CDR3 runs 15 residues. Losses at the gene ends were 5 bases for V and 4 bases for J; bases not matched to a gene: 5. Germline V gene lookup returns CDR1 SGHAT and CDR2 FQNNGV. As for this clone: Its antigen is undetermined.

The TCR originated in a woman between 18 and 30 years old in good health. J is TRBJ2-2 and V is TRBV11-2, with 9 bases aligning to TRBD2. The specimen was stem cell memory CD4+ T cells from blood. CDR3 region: CASSISGGGTGELFF. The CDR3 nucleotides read TGTGCCAGCAGCATTAGCGGGGGAGGCACCGGGGAGCTGTTTTTT.